A single sample gave rise to the 30 T cell receptor beta chains below, sequenced in a study of T cells in Graves' hyperthyroidism and ophthalmopathy. Amplification yielded TCR beta CDR3 regions, with RNA transcripts as the source. When the TCR CDR3 underwent first-round RT-PCR, the HTBI primer set was used. TCRdb recomputed calls from the multiplex PCR reads with MiXCR, one row per CDR3 protein. The sample carries about 640,000 distinct CDR3 sequences, more than 20% recorded once. The sequencing sample was made of blood. The receptor set was obtained from a man aged 25-45 years with Graves' ophthalmopathy.

The chain is built from TRBV28 and TRBJ2-5, with D possibly TRBD1 on 6 matching bases. Trimming took 4 bases from V and 9 from J, leaving 21 bases between them. The CDR3 totals 15 residues. The germline CDR1 and CDR2 sequences are MDHEN and SYDVKM. In nucleotides, the CDR3 is TGTGCCAGCAGTTCCCTACGGACATCGGACAGAGCCCAGTACTTC. Protein sequence: CASSSLRTSDRAQYF.

This clonotype was observed many times. This rearrangement joins TRBV24-1 to TRBJ2-1; 9 bases fit TRBD1. Germline-derived CDR1 and CDR2 are KGHDR and SFDVKD. V dropped 3 bases and J dropped 3; count of bases not matched to a gene: 14. CDR3 size: 19 residues. Here the CDR3 DNA reads TGTGCCACCAGTGATCCTTTTTTTCGCCCGGACAGGGGCTACAATGAGCAGTTCTTC. Its protein is CATSDPFFRPDRGYNEQFF.

This clonotype occurred a few times. The chain is built from TRBV10-3 and TRBJ2-1, with D possibly being TRBD1 (5 bases). V shed 0 bases and J shed 0 bases, with 12 bases lying between them. The CDR3 runs to 17 residues. Germline V gene data show CDR1 as ENHRY and CDR2 as SYGVKD. For the CDR3, the DNA is TGTGCCATCAGTGAGTCGATAGGGGTAAGCTCCTACAATGAGCAGTTCTTC. Translated, it gives CAISESIGVSSYNEQFF.

For this clonotype: Mismatch with germline at one junction end may stem from a read error. The chain couples TRBV30 to TRBJ2-1; TRBD2 matches at 9 bases. Looked up from germline, CDR1 is GTSNPN and CDR2 is SVGIG (reference sequence). The CDR3 length is 16 residues. The CDR3 region is CARSVRSSGRGNEQFF. In DNA, the CDR3 is TGTGCCCGGAGTGTCCGAAGTAGCGGGAGAGGGAATGAGCAGTTCTTC.

This clonotype has only a few counts. The rearrangement links TRBV6-1 to TRBJ1-5; 7 bases match TRBD1. CDR1 and CDR2 (germline): MNHNS, SASEGT. Losses at the gene ends were 5 bases for V and 3 bases for J; bases not matched to a gene: 10. The CDR3 consists of 16 residues. In nucleotides, the CDR3 is TGTGCCAGCAGTTCGACGACAGGGCGGTCCAATCAGCCCCAGCATTTT. Translation: CASSSTTGRSNQPQHF.

The chain has TRBV10-2 and TRBJ2-7, with 11 nucleotides matching TRBD2. The CDR3 is 16 residues long. Losses at the gene ends were 3 bases for V and 2 bases for J; bases not matched to a gene: 6. CDR1 is WSHSY and CDR2 is SAAADI in the germline V gene. The CDR3 reads CASSEIPSGRTYEQYF. The CDR3, as DNA: TGCGCCAGCAGTGAAATCCCTAGCGGGAGGACCTACGAGCAGTACTTC.

V usage is TRBV6-1 and J usage is TRBJ1-4, with no clear D. Germline V lookup: CDR1 MNHNS, CDR2 SASEGT. V dropped 1 base and J dropped 8 bases, with 5 bases sitting between them. CDR3 length equals 12 residues. The DNA for the CDR3 is TGTGCCAGCAGTGAAGGGGAGGAAAAACTGTTTTTT. Translated: CASSEGEEKLFF.

The chain employs TRBV11-2 and TRBJ1-1; D is unresolved. Germline CDR1 SGHAT, CDR2 FQNNGV. V shed 0 bases and J shed 1 base, with 15 bases lying between them. CDR3 size: 17 residues. The CDR3 nucleotides are TGTGCCAGCAGCTTAGATAGGGCCTCCGCCAGGAACACTGAAGCTTTCTTT. Amino acid sequence: CASSLDRASARNTEAFF.

This clonotype was picked up many times. This chain links TRBV28 with TRBJ1-5; no definite D call. From germline, CDR1 is MDHEN and CDR2 SYDVKM. The ends were cut back, 1 base at V and 0 bases at J, with 7 bases in the middle. This CDR3 is built from 15 residues. The CDR3 nucleotides are TGTGCCAGCAGTTTATTGGCCGTTAGCAATCAGCCCCAGCATTTT. It is translated as CASSLLAVSNQPQHF.

This clonotype occurred many times. CDR3 amino acids: CASSASGTGRETQYF. The CDR3 DNA reads TGTGCCAGCAGTGCCTCCGGGACAGGGCGAGAGACCCAGTACTTC. The chain combines TRBV12-3 or TRBV12-4 with TRBJ2-5; 9 bases fit TRBD1. J gave up 4 bases and V 5 bases, and 8 bases lay outside the gene matches. The CDR3 is made up of 15 amino acids.

In its sample, this clonotype was seen many times. The chain has TRBV12-3 or TRBV12-4 and TRBJ1-2; 7 bases fit TRBD1. CDR3 size: 14 residues. The trim removed 4 bases at V and 3 bases at J, leaving 5 bases unmatched. CDR3 residues: CASSYRQGDYGYTF. Written as DNA, the CDR3 is TGTGCCAGCAGTTACCGGCAGGGGGACTATGGCTACACCTTC.

The J gene is TRBJ1-5, the V gene TRBV20-1; D possibly corresponds to TRBD1 (5 bases). V was clipped by 6 bases and J by 2 bases, with 14 bases between them. Per the germline V gene, CDR1 is DFQATT and CDR2 is SNEGSKA (reference sequence). The CDR3 is 14 residues long. This CDR3 is CSANGGTRNQPQHF. The CDR3 bases are TGCAGTGCCAACGGGGGTACGCGCAATCAGCCCCAGCATTTT.

The chain has TRBV12-3 or TRBV12-4 and TRBJ1-4; D is unclear. The CDR3 consists of 17 residues. Trimming shortened V by 0 bases and J by 8 bases, and 19 bases separated the two germline ends. CDR3 amino acids: CASSLAKTGFEAEKLFF. The CDR3 DNA sequence: TGTGCCAGCAGTTTAGCCAAAACGGGATTTGAGGCCGAAAAACTGTTTTTT.

Notes on this clonotype: This may come from a read error, since a much larger clone is one base off. The V and J genes are TRBV28 and TRBJ1-6; D remains ambiguous. CDR1 MDHEN and CDR2 SYDVKM come from the germline V gene. V was cut by 5 bases and J by 12 bases, with 17 bases left in between. The CDR3 is made up of 14 amino acids. The CDR3 is CASSARKYYLPLHF. Here the CDR3 DNA reads TGTGCCAGCAGTGCTAGAAAGTACTATTTACCCCTCCACTTT.

This clonotype was detected only once. The junction and the germline gene differ at one end; a read error may be behind it. The chain links TRBV14 to TRBJ2-1; D might be TRBD1 (5 bases). Germline lookup yields CDR1 SGHDN and CDR2 FVKESK. The CDR3 is 18 residues long. CDR3 nucleotides: TGTGCCAGCGGCCAAGGGTTGGTCAACTCGTATGGGGCCAATGAGCAGTTCTTC. Protein sequence: CASGQGLVNSYGANEQFF.

Only a few counts were recorded for this clonotype. This chain links TRBV2 with TRBJ2-7; possibly TRBD1 or TRBD2 for D (5 bases each). The CDR3 totals 16 residues. V lost 1 base, J lost 4 bases, and 17 bases lay in between. Germline CDR1 and CDR2: SNHLY and FYNNEI. DNA for the CDR3: TGTGCCAGCAGTGAAGGGCCCGGGGACCCGGGGTACGAGCAGTACTTC. Translated, it gives CASSEGPGDPGYEQYF.

In its sample, this clonotype was seen many times. CDR3 protein: CSVDKVFSSTEAFF. The CDR3 nucleotides read TGCAGCGTTGATAAGGTATTCTCGAGCACTGAAGCTTTCTTT. The chain combines TRBV29-1 with TRBJ1-1; D remains ambiguous. This CDR3 region has 14 residues. V was shortened by 3 bases and J by 4 bases, with 15 bases between the two germline ends. The germline gives CDR1 SQVTM, CDR2 ANQGSEA. The full variable domain, in which reference TRBV29-1 and TRBJ1-1 provide the parts outside the CDR3, is SAVISQKPSRDICQRGTSLTIQCQVDSQVTMMFWYRQQPGQSLTLIATANQGSEATYESGFVIDKFPISRPNLTFSTLTVSNMSPEDSSIYLCSVDKVFSSTEAFFGQGTRLTVV.

This clonotype came up a few times. V usage is TRBV28 and J usage is TRBJ1-5, with no clear D. The V gene's germline CDR1 is MDHEN and CDR2 SYDVKM. Trimming stripped 3 bases from V and 0 bases from J, with 12 bases between. The CDR3 runs to 16 residues. CDR3 coding DNA: TGTGCCAGCAGTTTTCGGGCATCTGCTAGCAATCAGCCCCAGCATTTT. Its protein product is CASSFRASASNQPQHF.

This sequence joins TRBV10-3 and TRBJ2-7; 7 positions agree with TRBD1. V shed 2 bases, J shed 2 bases, and the junction held 3 bases outside the gene matches. Germline assignment: CDR1 ENHRY and CDR2 SYGVKD. The CDR3 has 14 amino acids. The CDR3 DNA is TGTGCCATCAGTGAGAGGGACAGACCCTACGAGCAGTACTTC. Its translation: CAISERDRPYEQYF.

This clonotype was counted between two and nine times. This sequence joins TRBV9 and TRBJ2-2, with 9 bases lining up with TRBD2. This CDR3 has 15 amino acids. Germline V gene data show CDR1 as SGDLS and CDR2 as YYNGEE. V gave up 4 bases and J gave up 5 bases; unmatched junction bases: 6. The CDR3: CASSSLAGQTGELFF. The CDR3 DNA reads as TGTGCCAGCAGCTCTCTAGCGGGACAAACCGGGGAGCTGTTTTTT.

This clonotype was seen only a few times. The rearrangement joins TRBV7-2 to TRBJ2-1, with TRBD2 matching 7 bases. V gave up 5 bases and J gave up 5 bases; unmatched junction bases: 9. The CDR3 spans 15 residues. The germline CDR1 and CDR2 sequences are SGHTA and FQGNSA. In DNA, the CDR3 is TGTGCCAGCAGCCGATTAGCGGGCCATGACAATGAGCAGTTCTTC. Translating gives CASSRLAGHDNEQFF.

The rearrangement uses TRBV7-2 and TRBJ2-2, with D maybe TRBD1 (6 bases). The CDR3 is made up of 15 amino acids. Per germline, CDR1 SGHTA and CDR2 FQGNSA. V was trimmed by 5 bases and J by 5 bases, leaving 15 bases between them. The CDR3 loop is CASSTLQGGTGELFF. Here the CDR3 DNA reads TGTGCCAGCAGCACCTTACAGGGCGGGACCGGGGAGCTGTTTTTT.

The rearrangement links TRBV20-1 to TRBJ2-5; no reliable D call. There are 13 residues in the CDR3. V shed 4 bases and J shed 4 bases, with 13 bases lying between them. Germline V lookup: CDR1 DFQATT, CDR2 SNEGSKA (reference sequence). Here the CDR3 reads CSATTEERETQYF. The CDR3 DNA reads TGCAGTGCTACGACCGAAGAGCGAGAGACCCAGTACTTC.

V gene TRBV5-1 combines with J gene TRBJ1-1, with D uncertain. Deletions cut 4 bases from V and 6 bases from J, with 10 bases between. CDR3 length: 12 residues. Germline V gives CDR1 SGHRS, CDR2 YFSETQ. Written as DNA, the CDR3 is TGCGCCAGCAGCCGCTTTGGGGCTGAAGCTTTCTTT. It is translated as CASSRFGAEAFF.

This clonotype has just a few counts. V usage is TRBV15 and J usage is TRBJ1-1, with 12 nucleotides matching TRBD1. Germline V lookup: CDR1 LNHNV, CDR2 YYDKDF (reference sequence). J was trimmed by 2 bases and V by 5 bases; bases with no gene match: 9. This CDR3 is 17 amino acids long. For the CDR3, the DNA is TGTGCCACCAGCGGAATAGGGACAGGGGGCCTTAACACTGAAGCTTTCTTT. Its translation is CATSGIGTGGLNTEAFF. The variable domain in full, completed from reference TRBV15 and TRBJ1-1, reads DAMVIQNPRYQVTQFGKPVTLSCSQTLNHNVMYWYQQKSSQAPKLLFHYYDKDFNNEADTPDNFQSRRPNTSFCFLDIRSPGLGDTAMYLCATSGIGTGGLNTEAFFGQGTRLTVV.

In its sample, this clonotype was seen many times. The chain recombines TRBV6-5 with TRBJ1-5, with 7 bases fitting TRBD1. CDR1 and CDR2 from the germline V gene are MNHEY and SVGAGI. Trimming cost V 0 bases and J 6 bases; bases outside gene matches: 5. The CDR3 totals 15 residues. CDR3 in DNA: TGTGCCAGCAGTTACTCAAGACAGGGAGGTCAGCCCCAGCATTTT. It translates to CASSYSRQGGQPQHF.

The chain combines TRBV7-8 with TRBJ1-5; D gene uncertain. Germline lookup yields CDR1 SGHVS and CDR2 FQNEAQ. With 4 bases removed from V and 4 bases from J, the gap between germline ends came to 8 bases. The CDR3 covers 13 residues. CDR3 protein: CASSSDINQPQHF. In DNA, the CDR3 is TGTGCCAGCAGCTCTGATATAAATCAGCCCCAGCATTTT.

This clonotype was seen repeatedly, ten times or more. V is TRBV11-2 and J is TRBJ2-1; TRBD1 matches 10 bases. The CDR3 loop spans 17 amino acids. V lost 2 bases to trimming and J lost 4 bases; unmatched junction nucleotides: 8. Germline loops: CDR1 SGHAT, CDR2 FQNNGV. The CDR3 bases are TGTGCCAGCAGCTTAAATTGGGGACAGGGGTTTTACAATGAGCAGTTCTTC. This codes for CASSLNWGQGFYNEQFF.

This clonotype was recorded once. CDR3 residues: CASSFSGTASYEQYF. The CDR3 DNA reads TGTGCCAGCAGTTTCTCCGGGACGGCGTCCTACGAGCAGTACTTC. This chain joins TRBV6-2 or TRBV6-3 and TRBJ2-7; the D call may be TRBD1 or TRBD2 (5 bases each). Trimming took 4 bases from V and 1 from J, leaving 14 bases between them. The CDR3 loop spans 15 amino acids. Germline loops: CDR1 MNHEY, CDR2 SVGEGT.

This sequence joins TRBV4-1 and TRBJ1-3; no reliable D call. The CDR3 length is 15 residues. V dropped 3 bases and J dropped 0 bases, with 9 bases sitting between them. From germline, CDR1 is MGHRA and CDR2 YSYEKL. The CDR3 sequence is CASSHDNYSGNTIYF. CDR3 nucleotide sequence: TGCGCCAGCAGCCATGACAACTACTCTGGAAACACCATATATTTT.